This record covers a single T cell receptor beta chain. RNA transcripts provided the template for amplifying TCR beta CDR3 regions. RT-PCR was first run with HTBI primers, then multiplex PCR in a second round. TCRdb itself ran the multiplex PCR reads through MiXCR, one entry per CDR3 protein. The table shows hundreds of thousands of distinct CDR3 sequences, with under 50% occurring only once. Germline V gives CDR1 SQVTM, CDR2 ANQGSEA. V gave up 4 bases and J gave up 1 base, with 11 bases separating them. The CDR3 has 13 amino acids. This entry belongs to a study of Graves' ophthalmopathy and Graves' hyperthyroidism. Ophthalmopathy donors were characterized by moderate-to-severe activity, CAS of at least 3, NOSPECS of at least 4, and duration under 3 months. Certain patients, namely those with other autoimmune diseases, uncontrolled infections, pregnancy or lactation, were excluded.

This sequence originates from an adult man with Graves' ophthalmopathy. V usage is TRBV29-1 and J usage is TRBJ2-7, with D perhaps given as TRBD1 or TRBD2 (6 bases each). Input material: peripheral blood. The CDR3 region is CSVAGAGSYEQYF. The CDR3 DNA is TGCAGCGTTGCGGGGGCTGGGTCCTACGAGCAGTACTTC.